This T cell receptor (beta chain) was documented in a study of cytotoxic CD8 clonotypes in ibrutinib-treated CLL. Points on this clone: Antigen unknown.

Study observations and caveats: Baseline clonality, above age-matched healthy donor levels, tracked circulating CD8+ T-cell counts.

V was pared by 6 bases and J by 3 bases, with 10 bases of the junction left unmatched. Germline V gene sequence: CDR1 SNHLY, CDR2 FYNNEI. CDR3 length: 16 amino acids. Sequencing was performed with immunoSEQ multiplex PCR; in TCRdb, only in-frame clones are kept and a portion is missing. Of fewer than 400,000 clones detected, 67% appear once; the ten largest clones hold just under 6.5%. The chain has TRBV2 and TRBJ2-3, with 9 bases matching TRBD2. This receptor was obtained from a human donor with chronic lymphocytic leukemia. The sequencing used PBMCs, collected after 36 months of ibrutinib treatment. DNA of the CDR3: TGTGCCAGCAGGCCACTTAATAGCGGGAGTACAGATACGCAGTATTTT. This codes for CASRPLNSGSTDTQYF.